This T cell receptor (beta chain) stems from a study of blood T cell repertoires in COVID-19. For the study at large: Both acute and convalescent COVID-19 samples were obtained from the United States, Italy and Spain. From T cells, B-cell-depleted T cells, or PBMCs came the material, which was cDNA or gDNA.

Followed longitudinally, the Seattle patients had been enrolled during active infection. Per the original methods: Reference gene primer amplification gave nucleated cell count estimates. Clones were read by immunoSEQ multiplex PCR, and TCRdb kept only the in-frame ones, dropping some. Clonal size and the V and J genes are those of that table, whereas D and trimming came from the DNA. This table has 250,000 to 350,000 clones, roughly 90% appearing once. The V segment lost 1 base and the J segment 6 bases; nucleotides outside the gene matches: 3. Germline CDR1 reads LNHDA; CDR2 reads SQIVND (reference sequence). This CDR3 has 14 amino acids.

The clonotype was recovered from a woman in her thirties with COVID-19, enrolled during active disease. The sequenced sample consisted of peripheral blood. The chain has TRBV19 and TRBJ1-1; 9 bases are shared with TRBD1. CDR3 protein: CASSIGQGEAEAFF. In nucleotides, the CDR3 is TGTGCCAGTAGTATAGGACAGGGGGAGGCTGAAGCTTTCTTT.